Below, 15 T cell receptor beta chains from the same sample are listed, as sequenced in a study of blood T cell repertoires in COVID-19. Sequencing used immunoSEQ multiplex PCR; TCRdb keeps in-frame clones, though not all of them. In the table there are about 200,000 clones, 65% to 90% of which are singletons. Sequenced input: peripheral blood. The origin of the receptors is a woman in her seventies with COVID-19, enrolled during active disease.

This rearrangement joins TRBV19 to TRBJ2-1; 12 bases are shared with TRBD2. Looked up from germline, CDR1 is LNHDA and CDR2 is SQIVND (reference sequence). Trimming took 6 bases from V and 7 from J; bases not matched to a gene: 1. This CDR3 contains 13 residues. CDR3 loop: CASRGLAGNEQFF. The CDR3 bases are TGTGCCAGTAGGGGACTAGCGGGTAATGAGCAGTTCTTC.

The J gene is TRBJ1-3, the V gene TRBV7-9; a weak D match, TRBD1 (6 bases). Between the trimmed V and J ends, which lost 8 bases and 1 base, there was a span of 12 bases. Germline CDR1 SEHNR, CDR2 FQNEAQ (reference sequence). This CDR3 is built from 14 residues. Here the CDR3 DNA reads TGTGCCAGCGATTTCACAGGGTCTGGAAACACCATATATTTT. As protein: CASDFTGSGNTIYF. Full variable domain (missing parts from reference TRBV7-9 and TRBJ1-3): DTGVSQNPRHKITKRGQNVTFRCDPISEHNRLYWYRQTLGQGPEFLTYFQNEAQLEKSRLLSDRFSAERPKGSFSTLEIQRTEQGDSAMYLCASDFTGSGNTIYFGEGSWLTVV.

J is TRBJ2-2 and V is TRBV10-3; D is possibly TRBD1 (5 bases). The V and J ends lost 1 base and 4 bases respectively, with 16 bases between them. The CDR3 has 17 residues. Germline V gives CDR1 ENHRY, CDR2 SYGVKD. CDR3 in amino acids: CAISEWGGATSTGELFF. The CDR3 nucleotides read TGTGCCATCAGTGAGTGGGGTGGGGCCACCAGCACCGGGGAGCTGTTTTTT.

The chain recombines TRBV12-3 or TRBV12-4 with TRBJ1-1, with no clear D. Deletions cut 2 bases from V and 6 bases from J, with 7 bases between. The CDR3 is 12 amino acids. The CDR3 loop reads CASSLRYPEAFF. For the CDR3, the DNA is TGTGCCAGCAGTTTACGGTACCCTGAAGCTTTCTTT.

This chain uses TRBV7-3 with TRBJ2-6, with D unclear. The germline V gene has CDR1 SGHTA and CDR2 FQGTGA. This CDR3 has 17 amino acids. Between the trimmed V and J ends, which lost 0 bases and 0 bases, there was a span of 9 bases. This CDR3 is CASSLTPVLSGANVLTF. As DNA, the CDR3 is TGTGCCAGCAGCTTAACCCCGGTCCTCTCTGGGGCCAACGTCCTGACTTTC.

The V call is TRBV5-3, the J call TRBJ2-7, with 11 bases lining up with TRBD2. TRBV5-3 is identified as an open reading frame with a role that is uncertain. The CDR3 consists of 14 residues. V dropped 10 bases and J dropped 4; count of bases not matched to a gene: 10. The CDR3 bases are TGTGCCGGAGCTAGCGGGAGGCCCTATTACGAGCAGTACTTC. Amino acid sequence: CAGASGRPYYEQYF.

The rearrangement links TRBV27 to TRBJ2-1, with 11 bases lining up with TRBD2. CDR3 length: 16 amino acids. Germline CDR1 is MNHEY and CDR2 is SMNVEV (reference sequence). The trim removed 1 base at V and 6 bases at J, leaving 5 bases unmatched. CDR3 nucleotide sequence: TGTGCCAGCAGTTTATTTGGCCTAGCGGGAGGCAATGAGCAGTTCTTC. This gives the protein CASSLFGLAGGNEQFF.

This chain joins TRBV7-2 and TRBJ2-3; TRBD2 agrees at 9 bases. Germline CDR1 and CDR2: SGHTA and FQGNSA. The CDR3 is 15 amino acids. The ends lost 3 bases at V and 8 bases at J; junction bases unmatched: 9. In DNA form, the CDR3 reads TGTGCCAGCAGCTTTAGCGGGGGCGGGATGGGTACGCAGTATTTT. It codes for CASSFSGGGMGTQYF.

The chain is built from TRBV5-1 and TRBJ2-3; TRBD1 matches at 12 bases. The CDR3 runs to 15 residues. Germline lookup yields CDR1 SGHRS and CDR2 YFSETQ. Germline trimming cut 5 bases from V and 5 bases from J; bases unmatched to any gene: 6. CDR3 in amino acids: CASRPGQGAEDTQYF. The CDR3 region has the DNA TGCGCCAGCAGGCCGGGACAGGGGGCGGAAGATACGCAGTATTTT.

The chain recombines TRBV14 with TRBJ2-1; TRBD1 matches 8 bases. With V trimmed by 6 bases and J by 0 bases, 4 bases remained unmatched. This CDR3 is built from 15 residues. CDR1 and CDR2 from the germline V gene are SGHDN and FVKESK. CDR3 region: CASSRDRGSYNEQFF. The CDR3 bases are TGTGCCAGCAGTCGAGACAGGGGCTCCTACAATGAGCAGTTCTTC.

The chain couples TRBV19 to TRBJ2-1; TRBD2 matches at 8 bases. This CDR3 has 15 amino acids. Unmatched junction bases numbered 13, after V lost 7 bases and J lost 8 bases. CDR1 and CDR2 from the germline V gene are LNHDA and SQIVND (reference sequence). CDR3 amino acids: CASNLGGLALDEQFF. The DNA of the CDR3 is TGTGCCAGTAACCTTGGAGGACTAGCTCTGGATGAGCAGTTCTTC.

The rearrangement links TRBV7-3 to TRBJ1-2, with TRBD1 matching over 8 bases. Per germline, CDR1 SGHTA and CDR2 FQGTGA. Trimming removed 5 bases from V and 7 bases from J; junction bases left unmatched: 3. The CDR3 runs to 12 residues. The CDR3 nucleotides read TGTGCCAGCAGCCCACAGGGGGGTGGCTACACCTTC. The encoded protein is CASSPQGGGYTF.

This chain joins TRBV9 and TRBJ2-2; TRBD1 is a possible D gene (5 bases). The CDR3 spans 15 residues. The germline V and J ends were trimmed by 0 bases and 11 bases, with 17 bases remaining between them. Germline CDR1 SGDLS, CDR2 YYNGEE. The CDR3 DNA sequence: TGTGCCAGCAGCGTAGGGACCACAGGCGCCCTCGAGCTGTTTTTT. Translated, it gives CASSVGTTGALELFF.

This sequence joins TRBV11-2 and TRBJ1-1; D is unresolved. The CDR3 runs 14 residues. Trimming removed 1 base at V and 7 bases at J, with 13 bases between. In germline, CDR1 is SGHAT, CDR2 FQNNGV. The CDR3: CASSLGTVPREAFF. For the CDR3, the DNA is TGTGCCAGCAGCTTAGGAACAGTCCCCCGTGAAGCTTTCTTT.

The chain recombines TRBV19 with TRBJ2-5; D not certain. Germline lookup yields CDR1 LNHDA and CDR2 SQIVND (reference sequence). This CDR3 comprises 13 residues. Trimming took off 1 base at V and 4 bases at J, with 7 bases between the two ends. Written as DNA, the CDR3 is TGTGCCAGTAGTATAGGTACAGTAGAGACCCAGTACTTC. Its protein product is CASSIGTVETQYF.